This is a list of T cell receptor beta chains from one sample in a study of blood T cell repertoires in COVID-19. TCRdb keeps only in-frame clones here, not all; method: immunoSEQ multiplex PCR. Of approximately 150,000 clones detected, 75% to 90% appear once; the ten largest clones hold around 6.3%. The sample was peripheral blood. These receptors were collected from a man older than 75 with acute or convalescent COVID-19. CDR3s include the opening cysteine and the closing phenylalanine or tryptophan. The D gene is left open where the match is weak. Clone size is given for some rows only: seen once, a few or many times, or a class if the clone is expanded.

v_call	d_call	j_call	clone_size	cdr3_nt	cdr3_aa
TRBV2	-	TRBJ2-5	-	TGTGCCAGCAGTGGTCCGGAGACCCAGTACTTC	CASSGPETQYF
TRBV27	TRBD2	TRBJ2-7	once	TGTGCCAGCAGTTTATCAGGGACTAGCTACTACGAGCAGTACTTC	CASSLSGTSYYEQYF
TRBV3-1/TRBV3-2	-	TRBJ1-2	few	TGTGCCAGCAGCCCCACAGGGTACGGCTACACCTTC	CASSPTGYGYTF
TRBV18	-	TRBJ2-7	-	TGTGCCAGCTCACCACCAACGCAGGTAGCCTACGAGCAGTACTTC	CASSPPTQVAYEQYF
TRBV5-4	-	TRBJ2-3	-	TGTGCCAGCAGCTTGGCCGGCCGGGGGAGCACAGATACGCAGTATTTT	CASSLAGRGSTDTQYF
TRBV27	TRBD1	TRBJ2-1	once	TGTGCCAGCAGCTCCGGGACAGGGGGCAATGAGCAGTTCTTC	CASSSGTGGNEQFF
TRBV3-1/TRBV3-2	-	TRBJ1-3	-	TGTGCCAGCAGCCAAGGAGGGTTCGGAAACACCATATATTTT	CASSQGGFGNTIYF
TRBV2	TRBD1	TRBJ2-7	-	TGTGCCAGCAGTGAAAGGACAGGGACCTACGAGCAGTACTTC	CASSERTGTYEQYF
TRBV29-1	TRBD2	TRBJ2-1	-	TGCAGCGTTGAATACGGGACTAGCGGAAGCAATGAGCAGTTCTTC	CSVEYGTSGSNEQFF
TRBV6-5	-	TRBJ1-2	-	TGTGCCAGCAGACCGGGACATTTATATGGCTACACCTTC	CASRPGHLYGYTF
TRBV18	-	TRBJ2-3	-	TGTGCCAGCTCACTGCAGGGGCCGATTTTCACTAGCACAGATACGCAGTATTTT	CASSLQGPIFTSTDTQYF
TRBV9	-	TRBJ2-2	-	TGTGCCAGCAGCGGGGGCGTATTCGGACTACGATCCGGGGAGCTGTTTTTT	CASSGGVFGLRSGELFF
TRBV5-4	TRBD2	TRBJ2-5	-	TGTGCCAGCAGCCCGGGTGGGGGAGCGGGGGGAGGAACCCAGTACTTC	CASSPGGGAGGGTQYF
TRBV20-1	-	TRBJ1-1	-	TGCAGTGCTAGTAGGGGCAGGGACGGGAGGAACACTGAAGCTTTCTTT	CSASRGRDGRNTEAFF
TRBV5-6	-	TRBJ2-7	-	TGTGCCAGCAGCTTGGGGGCCACCGTAACCTACGAGCAGTACTTC	CASSLGATVTYEQYF
TRBV19	-	TRBJ2-1	-	TGTGCCAGTAGCCGGAACCCGGAGTACAATGAGCAGTTCTTC	CASSRNPEYNEQFF
TRBV19	-	TRBJ1-4	-	TGTGCCAGTAGCCAGACAGCAACTAATGAAAAACTGTTTTTT	CASSQTATNEKLFF
TRBV14	-	TRBJ2-5	few	TGTGCCAGCAGTGCGGGGGCGCGGTCGGAGACCCAGTACTTC	CASSAGARSETQYF
TRBV5-1	-	TRBJ1-1	few	TGCGCCAGCAGCTTGGACGGGATGAACACTGAAGCTTTCTTT	CASSLDGMNTEAFF
TRBV3-1/TRBV3-2	-	TRBJ2-1	-	TGTGCCAGCAGCCCCTTAGGGGGACCTGAGCAGTTCTTC	CASSPLGGPEQFF
TRBV28	TRBD2	TRBJ2-1	-	TGTGCCAGCAGTAATACCATTTTAGCGGGAGGCTCCTACAATGAGCAGTTCTTC	CASSNTILAGGSYNEQFF
TRBV6-5	-	TRBJ2-3	-	TGTGCCACCCGCGGGCCCCAAGATGGAGATACGCAGTATTTT	CATRGPQDGDTQYF